One sample yielded the 21 T cell receptor beta chains listed below, sequenced in a study of persistence of HIV-infected CD4 T cells. For these TCRs, the target antigens are not known. The stimulus was an HIV-1 Gag 15-mer peptide pool, 1 ug/peptide/mL. CD40L/CD69 double-negative CD45RO-high memory CD4+ T cells were collected. Sequencing used immunoSEQ version 4 in survey mode. The assay was immunoSEQ multiplex PCR, and TCRdb's table has in-frame clones only and misses some. The sample lists 30,000 to 35,000 clones; 65% to 90% were seen once. The material sequenced was CD4+ T cells sorted from PBMCs after approximately 19-hour stimulation, taken from a patient who received antiretroviral therapy. Every receptor here comes from an adult woman with HIV who was CMV-seropositive.

The rearrangement uses TRBV11-3 and TRBJ1-1; D possibly corresponds to TRBD1 (5 bases). Germline CDR1 SGHNT, CDR2 YENEEA. The length of the CDR3 is 17 residues. V was pared by 2 bases and J by 4 bases, with 20 bases between. In DNA, the CDR3 is TGTGCCAGCAGCTTAAGGCCCGAAGGGGAATGGTTCACTGAAGCTTTCTTT. Protein sequence: CASSLRPEGEWFTEAFF.

In this sample, this clone turned up a few times. The genes are TRBV6-5 and TRBJ2-2; maybe TRBD1 (5 bases). Trimming removed 7 bases at V and 3 bases at J, with 12 bases between. Germline assignment: CDR1 MNHEY and CDR2 SVGAGI. CDR3 length equals 14 residues. The CDR3 coding sequence is TGTGCCAGCACCCCAAGACAGCACACCGGGGAGCTGTTTTTT. Protein: CASTPRQHTGELFF.

V is TRBV5-6 and J is TRBJ1-5; 7 bases are shared with TRBD1. The CDR3 sequence is 15 residues long. V shed 4 bases and J 4 bases; nucleotides not matched to a gene: 8. Germline V lookup: CDR1 SGHDT, CDR2 YYEEEE. The CDR3 reads CASSRGRGQNQPQHF. CDR3 in DNA: TGTGCCAGCAGCAGGGGGAGGGGGCAAAATCAGCCCCAGCATTTT.

The rearrangement uses TRBV28 and TRBJ1-1; tentative D call: TRBD1 (5 bases). V was shortened by 4 bases and J by 7 bases, with 13 bases between the two germline ends. The CDR3 has 13 residues. The germline V gene encodes CDR1 MDHEN and CDR2 SYDVKM. For the CDR3, the DNA is TGTGCCAGCAGTTCCCGTTGGGGGATTGAAGCTTTCTTT. This codes for CASSSRWGIEAFF. The variable domain in full, completed from reference TRBV28 and TRBJ1-1, reads DVKVTQSSRYLVKRTGEKVFLECVQDMDHENMFWYRQDPGLGLRLIYFSYDVKMKEKGDIPEGYSVSREKKERFSLILESASTNQTSMYLCASSSRWGIEAFFGQGTRLTVV.

The V gene is TRBV28, the J gene TRBJ2-2; 12 positions agree with TRBD2. The V and J ends lost 3 bases and 0 bases, in that order; junction bases with no gene match: 8. This CDR3 is built from 19 residues. Germline assignment: CDR1 MDHEN and CDR2 SYDVKM. The CDR3 region is CASSFLAGGRGSNTGELFF. The DNA for the CDR3 is TGTGCCAGCAGTTTTCTAGCGGGAGGGCGGGGGTCGAACACCGGGGAGCTGTTTTTT.

The rearrangement joins TRBV4-3 to TRBJ1-2; possibly TRBD1 for D (5 bases). V lost 0 bases to trimming and J lost 5 bases, with 16 bases between them. The germline gives CDR1 LGHNA, CDR2 YSLEER. The CDR3 runs 16 residues. The CDR3 coding sequence is TGCGCCAGCAGCCAAGATAATCAGGGTGGAAGGTATGGCTACACCTTC. Amino acid sequence: CASSQDNQGGRYGYTF.

The genes are TRBV10-2 and TRBJ2-6; maybe TRBD1 (5 bases). Germline CDR1 WSHSY, CDR2 SAAADI. The CDR3 contains 15 residues. V lost 3 bases to trimming and J lost 2 bases, with 8 bases between them. In nucleotides, the CDR3 is TGCGCCAGCAGTGACGCAGGGACTGGGGCCAACGTCCTGACTTTC. This translates into CASSDAGTGANVLTF.

The count of this clone is one. The chain employs TRBV4-1 and TRBJ2-1; TRBD2 aligns across 8 bases. The germline V gene encodes CDR1 MGHRA and CDR2 YSYEKL. The CDR3 is made up of 16 amino acids. V lost 0 bases and J lost 4; bases outside the gene matches: 5. The CDR3 nucleotides are TGCGCCAGCAGCCAAGATGTCGGGGGGGGTTACAATGAGCAGTTCTTC. It codes for CASSQDVGGGYNEQFF.

The chain carries TRBV7-2 and TRBJ2-7, with TRBD2 as a possible D gene (6 bases). The CDR3 totals 16 residues. V lost 1 base to trimming and J lost 3 bases, with 16 bases between them. CDR1 SGHTA and CDR2 FQGNSA come from the germline V gene. CDR3 sequence (DNA): TGTGCCAGCAGCTTAGGAGGACTTGGAGGGGTCTACGAGCAGTACTTC. Translation gives CASSLGGLGGVYEQYF.

The table lists this clone with a count of one. V and J are TRBV4-3 and TRBJ1-5; D unclear. In germline, CDR1 is LGHNA, CDR2 YSLEER. V was pared by 1 base and J by 1 base, with 5 bases between. The CDR3 covers 14 residues. The CDR3 bases are TGCGCCAGCAGCCAAGCAAACAGCAATCAGCCCCAGCATTTT. This gives the protein CASSQANSNQPQHF.

The chain uses TRBV30 and TRBJ2-6; 13 bases agree with TRBD2. From germline, CDR1 is GTSNPN and CDR2 SVGIG (reference sequence). The V gene end was trimmed by 3 bases and the J gene end by 0 bases; junction bases not matched to a gene: 2. The CDR3 is made up of 17 amino acids. CDR3 DNA sequence: TGTGCCTGGAGCGGACTAGCGGGGGACTCTGGGGCCAACGTCCTGACTTTC. Its protein product is CAWSGLAGDSGANVLTF. Full variable domain (missing parts from reference TRBV30 and TRBJ2-6): SQTIHQWPATLVQPVGSPLSLECTVEGTSNPNLYWYRQAAGRGLQLLFYSVGIGQISSEVPQNLSASRPQDRQFILSSKKLLLSDSGFYLCAWSGLAGDSGANVLTFGAGSRLTVL.

Only one count was recorded for this clone. The chain joins TRBV19 to TRBJ2-1, with D possibly matching TRBD2 (7 bases). Germline CDR1 and CDR2: LNHDA and SQIVND (reference sequence). The CDR3 has 13 residues. Trimming removed 7 bases from V and 10 bases from J, with 17 bases in between. The CDR3 coding sequence is TGTGCCAGTAAGCACAGAGGGGGAGGGGAGCAGTTCTTC. Amino acid sequence: CASKHRGGGEQFF.

The rearrangement links TRBV7-9 to TRBJ1-1, with D unresolved. The CDR3 sequence is 14 residues long. V lost 4 bases and J 6 bases, leaving 15 bases between the germline ends. Germline V lookup: CDR1 SEHNR, CDR2 FQNEAQ (reference sequence). The CDR3 sequence: CASSSDPLGSEAFF. The CDR3 nucleotides are TGTGCCAGCAGCTCAGACCCTTTGGGGTCTGAAGCTTTCTTT.

The chain recombines TRBV7-3 with TRBJ1-1, with a possible D match to TRBD1 (5 bases). In germline, CDR1 is SGHTA, CDR2 FQGTGA. The CDR3 has 14 amino acids. Trimming left V 5 bases short and J 1 base short, with 11 bases between. In DNA, the CDR3 is TGTGCCAGCAGCATATCCAGGGAGAACACTGAAGCTTTCTTT. It is translated as CASSISRENTEAFF.

The chain joins TRBV12-5 to TRBJ1-6; no reliable D call. Germline V gives CDR1 LGHNT, CDR2 FRNRAP. V was pared by 8 bases and J by 9 bases, with 11 bases between. CDR3 length: 12 residues. CDR3 nucleotide sequence: TGTGCTAGTATCAGATGGGGTTCACCCCTCCACTTT. It encodes CASIRWGSPLHF.

This clone was counted only a few times. The genes are TRBV4-3 and TRBJ1-5; D is perhaps TRBD1 (5 bases). Germline CDR1 is LGHNA and CDR2 is YSLEER. The CDR3 runs to 18 residues. V shed 0 bases and J shed 0 bases, with 15 bases lying between them. The CDR3 DNA reads as TGCGCCAGCAGCCAAGATTACGGCGGGGGGAATAGCAATCAGCCCCAGCATTTT. Translating it yields CASSQDYGGGNSNQPQHF.

V gene TRBV5-1 combines with J gene TRBJ2-3; TRBD2 matches at 10 bases. J was trimmed by 5 bases and V by 3 bases; bases with no gene match: 9. The germline CDR1 and CDR2 sequences are SGHRS and YFSETQ. This CDR3 comprises 16 residues. CDR3 sequence (DNA): TGCGCCAGCAGCTCGATTACTAGCGGGGCTGGAGATACGCAGTATTTT. It translates to CASSSITSGAGDTQYF.

The chain links TRBV15 to TRBJ2-2; 10 nucleotides line up with TRBD2. The germline V gene encodes CDR1 LNHNV and CDR2 YYDKDF (reference sequence). This CDR3 has 14 residues. Trimming removed 7 bases from V and 5 bases from J; junction bases left unmatched: 4. The CDR3, as DNA: TGTGCCACCACTAGCGGGAGTCGGACCGGGGAGCTGTTTTTT. This gives the protein CATTSGSRTGELFF.

V is TRBV18 and J is TRBJ1-2; D gene unclear. Trimming left V 6 bases short and J 6 bases short, with 23 bases between. The CDR3 spans 16 residues. From germline, CDR1 is KGHSH and CDR2 LQKENI. This CDR3 is CASSPSPEGLANGYTF. CDR3 sequence (DNA): TGTGCCAGCTCCCCTAGTCCTGAGGGCCTAGCAAATGGCTACACCTTC.

The chain combines TRBV5-1 with TRBJ2-3; D may correspond to TRBD1 or TRBD2 (6 bases each). Trimming pared 6 bases from V and 4 bases from J, leaving 12 bases between. CDR1 SGHRS and CDR2 YFSETQ come from the germline V gene. CDR3 length: 13 amino acids. The CDR3 DNA sequence: TGCGCCAGCACCCCAGGGGAGGCAGATACGCAGTATTTT. Residues: CASTPGEADTQYF.

CDR3 in amino acids: CASSYGTGRIVGTEAFF. For the CDR3, the DNA is TGTGCCAGCAGTTATGGGACAGGGAGGATTGTAGGCACTGAAGCTTTCTTT. The V and J genes are TRBV7-2 and TRBJ1-1; 9 positions match TRBD1. CDR1 and CDR2 from the germline V gene are SGHTA and FQGNSA. There are 17 residues in the CDR3. V shed 6 bases and J 4 bases; nucleotides not matched to a gene: 15.